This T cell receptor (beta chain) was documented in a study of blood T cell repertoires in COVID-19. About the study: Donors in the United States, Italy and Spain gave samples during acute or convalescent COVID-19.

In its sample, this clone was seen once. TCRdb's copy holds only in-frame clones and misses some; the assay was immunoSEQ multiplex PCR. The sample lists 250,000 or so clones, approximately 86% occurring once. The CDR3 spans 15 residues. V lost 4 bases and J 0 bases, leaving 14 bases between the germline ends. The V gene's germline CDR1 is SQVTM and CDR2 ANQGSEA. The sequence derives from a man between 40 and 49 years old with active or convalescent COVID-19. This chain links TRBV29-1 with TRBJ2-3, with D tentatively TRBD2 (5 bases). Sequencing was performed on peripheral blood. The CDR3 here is CSVALLAQSTDTQYF. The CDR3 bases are TGCAGCGTTGCCCTCCTAGCTCAGAGCACAGATACGCAGTATTTT.